The subject of this entry is one TCR beta chain. Clones were read by immunoSEQ multiplex PCR, and TCRdb kept only the in-frame ones, dropping some. The sample lists tens of thousands of clones, about nine tenths seen once, with 13% to 15% in the top ten. This sample was included in a study of blood T cell repertoires in COVID-19. This CDR3 spans 15 amino acids. V lost 8 bases, J lost 3 bases, and 12 bases stayed unmatched. CDR1 and CDR2 from the germline V gene are LNHDA and SQIVND (reference sequence). The sequenced sample was peripheral blood. The chain combines TRBV19 with TRBJ1-2, with TRBD1 matching over 7 bases. The TCR was taken from an older woman with active COVID-19. CDR3 sequence (DNA): TGTGCCAGTTTGCCCCGACAGGGAGTGTACTATGGCTACACCTTC. Translating it yields CASLPRQGVYYGYTF. Supplemented by reference TRBV19 and TRBJ1-2, the full variable domain reads DGGITQSPKYLFRKEGQNVTLSCEQNLNHDAMYWYRQDPGQGLRLIYYSQIVNDFQKGDIAEGYSVSREKKESFPLTVTSAQKNPTAFYLCASLPRQGVYYGYTFGSGTRLTVV.